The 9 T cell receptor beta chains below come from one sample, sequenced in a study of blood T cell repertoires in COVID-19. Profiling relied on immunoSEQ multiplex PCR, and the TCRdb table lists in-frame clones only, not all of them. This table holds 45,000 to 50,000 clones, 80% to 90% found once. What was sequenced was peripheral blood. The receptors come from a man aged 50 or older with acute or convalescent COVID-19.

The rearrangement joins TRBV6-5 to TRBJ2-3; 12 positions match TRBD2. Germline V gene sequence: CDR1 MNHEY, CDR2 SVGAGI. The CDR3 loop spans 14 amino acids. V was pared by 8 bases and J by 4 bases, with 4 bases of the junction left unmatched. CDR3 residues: CASRLAGEADTQYF. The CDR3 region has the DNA TGTGCCAGCCGACTAGCGGGGGAGGCAGATACGCAGTATTTT.

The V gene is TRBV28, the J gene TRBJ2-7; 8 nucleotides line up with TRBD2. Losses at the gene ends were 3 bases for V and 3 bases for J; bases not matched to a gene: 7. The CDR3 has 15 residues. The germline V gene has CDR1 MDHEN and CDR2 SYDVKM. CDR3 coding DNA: TGTGCCAGCAGTTTTGCGGGAAGCGGGGGCTACGAGCAGTACTTC. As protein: CASSFAGSGGYEQYF.

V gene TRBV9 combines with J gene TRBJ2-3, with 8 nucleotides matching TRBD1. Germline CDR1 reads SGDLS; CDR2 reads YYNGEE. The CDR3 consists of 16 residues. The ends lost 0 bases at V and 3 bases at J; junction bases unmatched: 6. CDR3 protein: CASSVAGQGITDTQYF. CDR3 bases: TGTGCCAGCAGCGTAGCAGGACAGGGAATAACAGATACGCAGTATTTT. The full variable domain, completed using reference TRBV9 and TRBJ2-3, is DSGVTQTPKHLITATGQRVTLRCSPRSGDLSVYWYQQSLDQGLQFLIQYYNGEERAKGNILERFSAQQFPDLHSELNLSSLELGDSALYFCASSVAGQGITDTQYFGPGTRLTVL.

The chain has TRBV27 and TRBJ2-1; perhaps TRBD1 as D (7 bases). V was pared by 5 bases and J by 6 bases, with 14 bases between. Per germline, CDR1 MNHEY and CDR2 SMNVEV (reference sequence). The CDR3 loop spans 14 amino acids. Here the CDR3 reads CASSARQGGNEQFF. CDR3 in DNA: TGTGCCAGCAGTGCCAGACAGGGAGGCAATGAGCAGTTCTTC.

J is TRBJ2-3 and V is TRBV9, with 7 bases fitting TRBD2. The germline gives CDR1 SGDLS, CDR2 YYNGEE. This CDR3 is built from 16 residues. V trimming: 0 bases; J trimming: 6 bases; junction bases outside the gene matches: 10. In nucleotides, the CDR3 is TGTGCCAGCAGCGTAGAGCAATCTAGCGGCTGGGATACGCAGTATTTT. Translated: CASSVEQSSGWDTQYF.

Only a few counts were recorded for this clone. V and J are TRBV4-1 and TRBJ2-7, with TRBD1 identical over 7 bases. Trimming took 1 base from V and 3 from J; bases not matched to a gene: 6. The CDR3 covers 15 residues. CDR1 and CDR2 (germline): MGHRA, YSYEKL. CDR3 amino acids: CASSQGQGDIYEQYF. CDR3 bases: TGCGCCAGCAGCCAAGGCCAGGGGGATATCTACGAGCAGTACTTC.

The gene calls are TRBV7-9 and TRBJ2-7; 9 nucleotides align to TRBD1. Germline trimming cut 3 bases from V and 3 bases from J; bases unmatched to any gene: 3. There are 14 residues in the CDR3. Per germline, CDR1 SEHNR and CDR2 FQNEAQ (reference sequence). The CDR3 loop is CASSLGQGDYEQYF. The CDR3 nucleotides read TGTGCCAGCAGCTTGGGACAGGGTGACTACGAGCAGTACTTC.

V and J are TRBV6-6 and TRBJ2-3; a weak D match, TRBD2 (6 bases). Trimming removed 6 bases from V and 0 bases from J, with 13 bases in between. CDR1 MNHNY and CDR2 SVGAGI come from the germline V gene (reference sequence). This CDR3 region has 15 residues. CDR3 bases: TGTGCCAGCAGGAATAGCGGATCTAGCACAGATACGCAGTATTTT. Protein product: CASRNSGSSTDTQYF.

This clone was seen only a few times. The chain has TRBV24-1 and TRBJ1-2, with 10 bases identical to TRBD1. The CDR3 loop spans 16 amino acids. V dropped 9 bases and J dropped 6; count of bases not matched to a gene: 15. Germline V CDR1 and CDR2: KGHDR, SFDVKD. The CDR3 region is CATEPGPGTGDNGYTF. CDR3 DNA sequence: TGTGCCACCGAGCCTGGTCCCGGGACAGGGGATAATGGCTACACCTTC.